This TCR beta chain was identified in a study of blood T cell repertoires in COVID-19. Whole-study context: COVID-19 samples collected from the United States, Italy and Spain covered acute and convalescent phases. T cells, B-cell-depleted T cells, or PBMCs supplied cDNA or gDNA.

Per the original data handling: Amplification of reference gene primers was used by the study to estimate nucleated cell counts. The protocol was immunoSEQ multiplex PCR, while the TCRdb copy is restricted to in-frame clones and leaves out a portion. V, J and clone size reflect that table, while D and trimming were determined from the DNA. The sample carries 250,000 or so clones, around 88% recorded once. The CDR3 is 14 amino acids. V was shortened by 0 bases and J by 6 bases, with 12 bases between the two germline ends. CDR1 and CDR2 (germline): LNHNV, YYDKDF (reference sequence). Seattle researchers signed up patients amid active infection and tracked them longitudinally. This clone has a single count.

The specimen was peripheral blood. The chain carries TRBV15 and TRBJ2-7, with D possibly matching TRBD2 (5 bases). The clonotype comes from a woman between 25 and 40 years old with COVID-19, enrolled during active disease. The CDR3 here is CATSRDAAGSEQYF. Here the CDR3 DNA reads TGTGCCACCAGCAGAGATGCTGCGGGTAGCGAGCAGTACTTC. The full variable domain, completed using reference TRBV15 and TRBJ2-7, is DAMVIQNPRYQVTQFGKPVTLSCSQTLNHNVMYWYQQKSSQAPKLLFHYYDKDFNNEADTPDNFQSRRPNTSFCFLDIRSPGLGDTAMYLCATSRDAAGSEQYFGPGTRLTVT.